A selection of T cell receptor beta chains follows, all from one sample in a study of T cell repertoires in cytomegalovirus infection. TCRdb independently ran MiXCR on the reads; one entry per CDR3 protein. The table has about 97,000 distinct CDR3 sequences, more than 15% seen once. Sample: PBMCs. These receptors originate from a human donor in good health (CMV status not recorded). Some clones in this sample may be carry-over from other donors' samples. CDR3s include the opening cysteine and the closing phenylalanine or tryptophan. The order of the fields is V gene, D gene, clone size, J gene, CDR3 protein, CDR3 DNA. A D gene is named only where the DNA matches it firmly. A clone size is listed for some rows: how often the clone was seen (once, few, many), or a class if it is expanded.

TRBV7-6	TRBD1	NA	TRBJ2-2	CASSSRQGTTGELFF	TGTGCCAGCAGCTCACGACAGGGGACCACCGGGGAGCTGTTTTTT
TRBV5-1	TRBD2	many	TRBJ2-7	CASSLTSGAYYEQYF	TGCGCCAGCAGCCTTACTAGCGGGGCCTATTACGAGCAGTACTTC
TRBV7-2	NA	many	TRBJ1-5	CASSFGRGNQPQHF	TGTGCCAGCAGCTTTGGACGGGGCAATCAGCCCCAGCATTTT
TRBV28	NA	few	TRBJ2-7	CASFRSSYEQYF	TGTGCCAGCTTTAGGAGCTCCTACGAGCAGTACTTC
TRBV19	NA	few	TRBJ1-1	CASSIDPGAGTEAFF	TGTGCCAGTAGTATAGACCCAGGGGCGGGCACTGAAGCTTTCTTT
TRBV7-8	NA	many	TRBJ1-6	CASSSTRGNSPLHF	TGTGCCAGCAGCTCAACTCGGGGTAATTCACCCCTCCACTTT
TRBV19	TRBD1	many	TRBJ1-5	CASSPSWDRGNQPQHF	TGTGCCAGTAGTCCGTCCTGGGACAGGGGCAATCAGCCCCAGCATTTT
TRBV20-1	TRBD2	many	TRBJ2-1	CSAIPGLAIISYNEQFF	TGCAGTGCTATCCCAGGACTAGCGATAATTTCCTACAATGAGCAGTTCTTC
TRBV5-1	TRBD1	many	TRBJ2-5	CASSFGDRAVETQYF	TGCGCCAGCAGCTTCGGGGACAGGGCTGTGGAGACCCAGTACTTC
TRBV20-1	NA	NA	TRBJ1-4	CSASSRAEKLFF	TGCAGTGCTAGCAGTCGGGCTGAAAAACTGTTTTTT
TRBV6-6	TRBD1	NA	TRBJ1-4	CASSLQGMLEKLFF	TGTGCCAGCAGTTTACAGGGGATGTTGGAAAAACTGTTTTTT
TRBV12-3/TRBV12-4	TRBD1	many	TRBJ1-1	CASSLQGAAFF	TGTGCCAGCAGTTTACAGGGGGCGGCTTTCTTT
TRBV20-1	NA	NA	TRBJ2-7	CSANPGTRTYEQYF	TGCAGTGCGAACCCCGGGACACGGACTTACGAGCAGTACTTC
TRBV28	NA	NA	TRBJ1-1	CASSPLHNTEAFF	TGTGCCAGCAGTCCGTTACACAACACTGAAGCTTTCTTT
TRBV5-6	NA	NA	TRBJ1-1	CASSSRGKNTEAFF	TGTGCCAGCAGCAGCAGGGGCAAAAACACTGAAGCTTTCTTT
TRBV4-1	TRBD1	NA	TRBJ1-2	CASSQPFRGDDGYTF	TGCGCCAGCAGCCAACCCTTCAGGGGGGATGATGGCTACACCTTC
TRBV7-8	NA	many	TRBJ2-3	CASSLVRAGGTDTQYF	TGTGCCAGCAGCTTAGTCCGGGCAGGGGGCACAGATACGCAGTATTTT
TRBV7-2	NA	few	TRBJ2-5	CASSLSVQETQYF	TGTGCCAGCAGCTTATCAGTTCAAGAGACCCAGTACTTC
TRBV28	NA	few	TRBJ2-7	CASSWTDQGSYEQYF	TGTGCCAGCAGCTGGACCGACCAGGGGTCGTACGAGCAGTACTTC
TRBV7-6	NA	NA	TRBJ1-2	CASSLAKGSEHGYTF	TGTGCCAGCAGCTTAGCGAAAGGGTCGGAGCATGGCTACACCTTC
TRBV5-8	NA	few	TRBJ2-2	CASSRGLMNTGELFF	TGTGCCAGCAGCCGGGGCTTAATGAACACCGGGGAGCTGTTTTTT
TRBV5-6	NA	many	TRBJ1-1	CASSLTAAGVTKAFF	TGTGCCAGCAGCTTGACTGCTGCTGGAGTCACGAAAGCTTTCTTT
TRBV7-2	NA	many	TRBJ1-2	CASSLGPLGHFLVGYTF	TGTGCCAGCAGCTTAGGACCCCTTGGACACTTTCTGGTTGGCTACACCTTC
TRBV7-2	NA	many	TRBJ2-3	CASSLAGSPGADTQYF	TGTGCCAGCAGCTTAGCGGGGAGTCCGGGGGCAGATACGCAGTATTTT
TRBV6-6	NA	few	TRBJ2-3	CASSDTRDTQYF	TGTGCCAGCAGTGATACGCGAGATACGCAGTATTTT
TRBV29-1	NA	many	TRBJ2-7	CSVTGTTSSYEQYF	TGCAGCGTTACGGGGACAACCAGCTCCTACGAGCAGTACTTC
TRBV10-3	NA	NA	TRBJ2-1	CAIHSGLPYNEQFF	TGTGCCATCCACTCCGGGCTCCCGTACAATGAGCAGTTCTTC
TRBV7-2	TRBD1	many	TRBJ1-4	CASSQRTGRYDEKLFF	TGTGCCAGCAGCCAGCGGACAGGGCGATATGATGAAAAACTGTTTTTT
TRBV7-2	TRBD1	many	TRBJ1-1	CASSLVGTGPNTEAFF	TGTGCCAGCAGCTTAGTTGGGACAGGTCCGAACACTGAAGCTTTCTTT
TRBV7-2	TRBD1	many	TRBJ2-4	CASSSGQAVQYF	TGTGCCAGCAGCTCGGGACAGGCGGTTCAGTACTTC
TRBV20-1	NA	NA	TRBJ1-5	CSARDGRTDQPQHF	TGCAGTGCTAGAGATGGTCGGACGGATCAGCCCCAGCATTTT
TRBV19	NA	many	TRBJ2-5	CASRGGPLPETQYF	TGTGCCAGTAGAGGAGGACCGCTCCCAGAGACCCAGTACTTC
TRBV23-1	TRBD2	few	TRBJ2-1	CASRPGTGVLAGGPDEQFF	TGCGCCAGCAGACCCGGGACAGGGGTACTAGCGGGGGGTCCGGATGAGCAGTTCTTC
TRBV4-1	NA	many	TRBJ1-5	CASSQEWGSNQPQHF	TGCGCCAGCAGCCAAGAGTGGGGTAGCAATCAGCCCCAGCATTTT
TRBV11-3	NA	many	TRBJ2-5	CASSRNEQETQYF	TGTGCCAGCAGCCGTAACGAGCAAGAGACCCAGTACTTC
TRBV7-9	NA	NA	TRBJ2-4	CASIARGRDIQYF	TGTGCCAGCATCGCCCGGGGCAGGGACATTCAGTACTTC
TRBV20-1	TRBD2	NA	TRBJ2-7	CSASPTSGGAAHEQYF	TGCAGTGCTAGCCCTACTAGCGGGGGGGCCGCCCACGAGCAGTACTTC
TRBV2	NA	NA	TRBJ2-3	CASSEYRPGADTQYF	TGTGCCAGCAGTGAATACAGACCCGGGGCAGATACGCAGTATTTT
TRBV7-2	NA	many	TRBJ1-4	CASSLGQINEKLFF	TGTGCCAGCAGCTTGGGGCAGATTAATGAAAAACTGTTTTTT
TRBV2	TRBD1	few	TRBJ2-1	CASSATGQYNEQFF	TGTGCCAGCAGTGCCACGGGACAGTACAATGAGCAGTTCTTC
TRBV6-5	NA	NA	TRBJ2-7	CASIGRDSYEQYF	TGTGCCAGCATCGGCCGGGACTCCTACGAGCAGTACTTC
TRBV7-2	NA	many	TRBJ1-2	CASSLDQGQGGYTF	TGTGCCAGCAGCTTAGACCAGGGGCAAGGGGGCTACACCTTC
TRBV7-9	NA	few	TRBJ2-7	CASSRTVTYEQYF	TGTGCCAGCAGCCGGACCGTGACCTACGAGCAGTACTTC
TRBV7-6	NA	few	TRBJ2-1	CASSSAGASYNEQFF	TGTGCCAGCAGCTCCGCGGGGGCCAGCTACAATGAGCAGTTCTTC
TRBV5-5	NA	few	TRBJ2-3	CASSFYSTDTQYF	TGTGCCAGCAGCTTCTACAGCACAGATACGCAGTATTTT
TRBV7-2	TRBD2	many	TRBJ2-3	CASSPTLAGDYYTDTQYF	TGTGCCAGCAGCCCCACCCTAGCGGGGGACTACTACACAGATACGCAGTATTTT
TRBV7-2	NA	many	TRBJ1-6	CASSPTDESPLHF	TGTGCCAGCAGCCCGACCGACGAGTCACCCCTCCACTTT
TRBV20-1	NA	few	TRBJ2-3	CSARDTLTDTQYF	TGCAGTGCTAGAGATACCCTAACAGATACGCAGTATTTT
TRBV7-8	NA	many	TRBJ2-4	CASSPPEGRNIQYF	TGTGCCAGCAGCCCCCCAGAGGGTAGGAACATTCAGTACTTC
TRBV28	NA	many	TRBJ2-3	CASSEGMAADTQYF	TGTGCCAGCAGCGAGGGAATGGCTGCAGATACGCAGTATTTT
TRBV7-6	NA	many	TRBJ2-3	CASSFRDTPTDTQYF	TGTGCCAGCAGCTTCCGGGACACCCCCACAGATACGCAGTATTTT
TRBV5-4	NA	NA	TRBJ1-2	CASSLGRGGSGYTF	TGTGCCAGCAGCTTGGGGCGCGGGGGGTCCGGCTACACCTTC
TRBV6-6	TRBD1	once	TRBJ1-4	CASRGTGNEKLFF	TGTGCCAGCAGAGGGACAGGGAATGAAAAACTGTTTTTT
TRBV12-5	NA	few	TRBJ1-3	CASGLVFGNTIYF	TGTGCTAGTGGTTTGGTTTTTGGAAACACCATATATTTT